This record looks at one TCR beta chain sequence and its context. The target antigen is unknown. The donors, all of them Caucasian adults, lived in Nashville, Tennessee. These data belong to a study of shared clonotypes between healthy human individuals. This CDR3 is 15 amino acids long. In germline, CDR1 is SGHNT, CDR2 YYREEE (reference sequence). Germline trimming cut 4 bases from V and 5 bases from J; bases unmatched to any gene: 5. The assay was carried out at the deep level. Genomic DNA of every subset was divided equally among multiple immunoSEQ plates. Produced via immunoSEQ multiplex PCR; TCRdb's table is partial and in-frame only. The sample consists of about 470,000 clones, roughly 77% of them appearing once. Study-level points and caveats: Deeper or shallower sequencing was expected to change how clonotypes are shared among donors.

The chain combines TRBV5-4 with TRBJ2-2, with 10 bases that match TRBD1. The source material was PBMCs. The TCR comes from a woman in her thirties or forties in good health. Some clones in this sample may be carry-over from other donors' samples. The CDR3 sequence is CASSRDRGGTGELFF. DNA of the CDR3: TGTGCCAGCAGCAGGGACAGGGGAGGGACCGGGGAGCTGTTTTTT.